The next 27 T cell receptor beta chains were all read from a single sample in a study of cytotoxic CD8 clonotypes in ibrutinib-treated CLL. Generated by immunoSEQ multiplex PCR, the TCRdb table keeps only in-frame clones and is missing some. Of roughly 110,000 clones listed, 58% are singletons. This material consisted of PBMCs, taken after 24 months of ibrutinib treatment. These receptors were taken from a human donor with chronic lymphocytic leukemia.

This clone was seen a handful of times. The J gene is TRBJ2-1, the V gene TRBV11-1, with D possibly TRBD1 on 5 matching bases. Germline values: CDR1 SGHAT, CDR2 FQDESV (reference sequence). V was shortened by 2 bases and J by 5 bases, with 13 bases between the two germline ends. The CDR3 covers 15 residues. The CDR3 here is CASSLRQGSHNEQFF. The CDR3 DNA is TGTGCCAGCAGCTTACGGCAGGGATCCCACAATGAGCAGTTCTTC.

This CDR3 is CASRQGAIANTGELFF. The CDR3 nucleotides read TGCGCCAGCCGACAGGGGGCCATCGCGAACACCGGGGAGCTGTTTTTT. This sequence joins TRBV5-1 and TRBJ2-2; TRBD1 agrees at 10 bases. The CDR3 runs 16 residues. Germline CDR1 is SGHRS and CDR2 is YFSETQ. J lost 0 bases, V lost 7 bases, and 6 bases had no gene match.

This CDR3 reads CASQGGGEKLFF. The DNA of the CDR3 is TGTGCCAGTCAGGGGGGAGGTGAAAAACTGTTTTTT. The rearrangement links TRBV2 to TRBJ1-4; 7 bases match TRBD1. J gave up 7 bases and V 9 bases, and 5 bases lay outside the gene matches. This CDR3 has 12 amino acids. CDR1 is SNHLY and CDR2 is FYNNEI in the germline V gene.

The genes are TRBV18 and TRBJ1-2; TRBD1 is a possible D gene (5 bases). Germline-derived CDR1 and CDR2 are KGHSH and LQKENI. Between the trimmed V and J ends, which lost 1 base and 0 bases, there was a span of 9 bases. The CDR3 has 15 amino acids. The CDR3 DNA reads as TGTGCCAGCTCACCACTTGACAGAGCTAACTATGGCTACACCTTC. Translating it yields CASSPLDRANYGYTF.

The chain uses TRBV6-1 and TRBJ1-1; 11 positions match TRBD1. CDR3 length: 15 amino acids. V lost 6 bases to trimming and J lost 2 bases; unmatched junction nucleotides: 5. Germline lookup yields CDR1 MNHNS and CDR2 SASEGT. The CDR3 region has the DNA TGTGCCAGCAGGAGGACAGGGGGCCTCAACACTGAAGCTTTCTTT. Protein: CASRRTGGLNTEAFF.

The chain carries TRBV6-5 and TRBJ1-1; 8 bases line up with TRBD1. Trimming cost V 5 bases and J 10 bases; bases outside gene matches: 9. The CDR3 is made up of 13 amino acids. Per germline, CDR1 MNHEY and CDR2 SVGAGI. The CDR3: CASSTTGGATAFF. In DNA form, the CDR3 reads TGTGCCAGCAGTACTACAGGGGGTGCAACAGCTTTCTTT.

This clone was observed a few times. The chain employs TRBV30 and TRBJ1-3; D remains unclear. V was clipped by 2 bases and J by 0 bases, with 5 bases between them. CDR1 is GTSNPN, CDR2 SVGIG, per germline (reference sequence). CDR3 length: 13 amino acids. The CDR3 reads CAWSWNSGNTIYF. In nucleotides, the CDR3 is TGTGCCTGGAGTTGGAACTCTGGAAACACCATATATTTT.

This clone was seen only a few times. The chain carries TRBV4-1 and TRBJ2-7; 9 bases line up with TRBD1. After removal of 2 bases from V and 2 bases from J, the junction contained 7 bases not matched to a gene. CDR1 is MGHRA and CDR2 is YSYEKL in the germline V gene. This CDR3 region has 16 residues. CDR3 protein: CASSQTPTGGTYEQYF. CDR3 sequence (DNA): TGCGCCAGCAGCCAAACTCCGACAGGGGGAACCTACGAGCAGTACTTC.

The chain employs TRBV6-1 and TRBJ1-1, with unresolved D. Trimming cost V 0 bases and J 7 bases, with 6 bases left between them. The CDR3 totals 12 residues. CDR1 MNHNS and CDR2 SASEGT come from the germline V gene. The CDR3 region is CASSEARGEAFF. The CDR3 bases are TGTGCCAGCAGTGAAGCGCGAGGTGAAGCTTTCTTT.

The V and J genes are TRBV5-1 and TRBJ1-6; D not resolved. Trimming cost V 4 bases and J 14 bases, with 16 bases left between them. The germline V gene encodes CDR1 SGHRS and CDR2 YFSETQ. This CDR3 comprises 13 residues. Written as DNA, the CDR3 is TGCGCCAGCAGCAACGGGCCGGGGAGATCCCTCCACTTT. This translates into CASSNGPGRSLHF.

This clone was detected a few times. The V and J genes are TRBV6-6 and TRBJ2-7; 7 bases match TRBD2. V gave up 8 bases and J gave up 5 bases; unmatched junction bases: 12. This CDR3 is built from 14 residues. Germline assignment: CDR1 MNHNY and CDR2 SVGAGI (reference sequence). CDR3 in amino acids: CASAYGLGGNEQYF. CDR3 bases: TGTGCCAGCGCTTACGGACTAGGCGGGAACGAGCAGTACTTC.

The chain combines TRBV5-5 with TRBJ2-1; no clear D. Per germline, CDR1 SGHKS and CDR2 YYEKEE (reference sequence). This CDR3 spans 14 amino acids. V lost 3 bases and J 0 bases, leaving 7 bases between the germline ends. CDR3 amino acids: CASSSRPSYNEQFF. The CDR3 bases are TGTGCCAGCAGCTCCCGCCCCTCCTACAATGAGCAGTTCTTC.

The chain couples TRBV2 to TRBJ2-2, with 10 bases lining up with TRBD2. The germline gives CDR1 SNHLY, CDR2 FYNNEI. This CDR3 is built from 16 residues. The J segment lost 3 bases and the V segment lost 6 bases, leaving 7 bases of the junction unmatched. CDR3 nucleotide sequence: TGTGCCAGCAGGGGCCTAGCGGGGGCCCACACCGGGGAGCTGTTTTTT. The encoded protein is CASRGLAGAHTGELFF.

This chain uses TRBV5-4 with TRBJ1-2; no reliable D call. V lost 4 bases, J lost 2 bases, and 18 bases lay in between. The CDR3 has 16 residues. Per the germline V gene, CDR1 is SGHNT and CDR2 is YYREEE (reference sequence). CDR3 coding DNA: TGTGCCAGCAGCCATCGGGTTTCACGAGGGAACTATGGCTACACCTTC. Translating it yields CASSHRVSRGNYGYTF. The full variable domain, with the rest looked up from reference TRBV5-4 and TRBJ1-2, is ETGVTQSPTHLIKTRGQQVTLRCSSQSGHNTVSWYQQALGQGPQFIFQYYREEENGRGNFPPRFSGLQFPNYSSELNVNALELDDSALYLCASSHRVSRGNYGYTFGSGTRLTVV.

The chain has TRBV2 and TRBJ2-7; D is unresolved. The CDR3 is made up of 12 amino acids. V dropped 6 bases and J dropped 1 base, with 7 bases sitting between them. CDR1 and CDR2 (germline): SNHLY, FYNNEI. CDR3 residues: CASSPMSYEQYF. In nucleotides, the CDR3 is TGTGCCAGCAGCCCCATGTCCTACGAGCAGTACTTC.

This clone was seen a few times. The rearrangement uses TRBV2 and TRBJ2-2; 7 positions agree with TRBD2. The V and J ends lost 1 base and 6 bases, in that order; junction bases with no gene match: 5. Germline CDR1 reads SNHLY; CDR2 reads FYNNEI. This CDR3 contains 15 residues. The CDR3 DNA is TGTGCCAGCAGTGAAGAGGGGAGGGGACCCGGGGAGCTGTTTTTT. Protein product: CASSEEGRGPGELFF.

This sequence joins TRBV7-2 and TRBJ2-3; D possibly uses TRBD1 or TRBD2 (5 bases each). Germline lookup yields CDR1 SGHTA and CDR2 FQGNSA. The germline V and J ends were trimmed by 3 bases and 1 base, with 20 bases remaining between them. The CDR3 is made up of 18 amino acids. The CDR3 DNA is TGTGCCAGCAGCTTTAGTAGGGGACCGTCTTTAGGCACAGATACGCAGTATTTT. Translated: CASSFSRGPSLGTDTQYF.

The chain employs TRBV5-1 and TRBJ2-3; TRBD2 matches at 8 bases. Germline V gene sequence: CDR1 SGHRS, CDR2 YFSETQ. Losses at the gene ends were 0 bases for V and 10 bases for J; bases not matched to a gene: 13. This CDR3 spans 16 amino acids. The CDR3 DNA follows: TGCGCCAGCAGCTTGGCTACTAGCGGCGATGGGGTTGCGCAGTATTTT. This gives the protein CASSLATSGDGVAQYF.

This clone was picked up a small number of times. This rearrangement joins TRBV20-1 to TRBJ2-7; possible D gene TRBD2, 7 bases. CDR1 is DFQATT and CDR2 is SNEGSKA in the germline V gene (reference sequence). V was trimmed by 6 bases and J by 4 bases, leaving 10 bases between them. The CDR3 runs to 11 residues. The CDR3, as DNA: TGCAGTGCAGGGGGGGGTTACGAGCAGTACTTC. This sequence encodes CSAGGGYEQYF.

V usage is TRBV9 and J usage is TRBJ1-3; D call uncertain. There are 14 residues in the CDR3. Germline CDR1 and CDR2: SGDLS and YYNGEE. V was clipped by 2 bases and J by 0 bases, with 6 bases between them. CDR3 nucleotide sequence: TGTGCCAGCAGCGTCCATTCCTCTGGAAACACCATATATTTT. This codes for CASSVHSSGNTIYF.

The rearrangement joins TRBV29-1 to TRBJ2-1; 9 positions match TRBD1. Germline values: CDR1 SQVTM, CDR2 ANQGSEA. There are 16 residues in the CDR3. The V and J ends lost 1 base and 8 bases, in that order; junction bases with no gene match: 12. CDR3 nucleotides: TGCAGCGTTGAAGGATCTCGAGACAGGGGGTACGATGAGCAGTTCTTC. It is translated as CSVEGSRDRGYDEQFF.

J is TRBJ1-1 and V is TRBV30, with D possibly matching TRBD1 (5 bases). CDR3 length: 15 residues. Trimming removed 4 bases at V and 1 base at J, with 16 bases between. Germline-derived CDR1 and CDR2 are GTSNPN and SVGIG (reference sequence). The CDR3 protein is CAWKFRGPRNTEAFF. The DNA of the CDR3 is TGTGCCTGGAAATTCCGGGGCCCCAGGAACACTGAAGCTTTCTTT.

The chain has TRBV7-9 and TRBJ1-1, with unresolved D. V lost 1 base and J 3 bases, leaving 6 bases between the germline ends. The CDR3 sequence is 13 residues long. Germline values: CDR1 SEHNR, CDR2 FQNEAQ (reference sequence). Written as DNA, the CDR3 is TGTGCCAGCAGCTTAGAGCTTTACACTGAAGCTTTCTTT. It encodes CASSLELYTEAFF.

This chain uses TRBV7-6 with TRBJ2-6; D might be TRBD1 (5 bases). V dropped 2 bases and J dropped 0 bases, with 8 bases sitting between them. This CDR3 comprises 16 residues. The germline V gene has CDR1 SGHVS and CDR2 FNYEAQ. The CDR3 here is CASSLWGSSGANVLTF. The CDR3 bases are TGTGCCAGCAGCTTATGGGGCTCCTCTGGGGCCAACGTCCTGACTTTC.

This clone was detected only once. The chain couples TRBV7-2 to TRBJ1-2, with TRBD1 matching over 7 bases. After removal of 4 bases from V and 4 bases from J, the junction contained 9 bases not matched to a gene. Germline V gene sequence: CDR1 SGHTA, CDR2 FQGNSA. The CDR3 has 15 residues. The CDR3 loop reads CASSSQMGQPYGYTF. The CDR3, as DNA: TGTGCCAGCAGCTCCCAAATGGGACAGCCCTATGGCTACACCTTC.

The genes are TRBV6-1 and TRBJ2-1; a weak D match, TRBD2 (6 bases). V was trimmed by 11 bases and J by 9 bases, leaving 20 bases between them. Germline assignment: CDR1 MNHNS and CDR2 SASEGT. The CDR3 is made up of 13 amino acids. CDR3 residues: CAGRDSAVSEQFF. CDR3 DNA: TGTGCCGGCCGGGACTCAGCAGTCAGTGAGCAGTTCTTC.

The rearrangement uses TRBV30 and TRBJ2-7; TRBD2 is a possible D gene (6 bases). The CDR3 extends over 14 amino acids. Trimming cost V 6 bases and J 0 bases, with 15 bases left between them. The germline V gene has CDR1 GTSNPN and CDR2 SVGIG (reference sequence). The CDR3 DNA reads TGTGCCTGTTTCCGGGACGGGAGCTCCTACGAGCAGTACTTC. Translating it yields CACFRDGSSYEQYF.